The sequence of this T cell receptor beta chain was determined in a study of identical twins. MiXCR was run by TCRdb on the 5' RACE reads, yielding one entry per CDR3 protein. Seen here are 400,000 to 650,000 distinct CDR3 sequences, around 20% observed once, and the top ten hold around 0.9%. The same sample was also used in a study of T cells expressing NK-cell markers.

This receptor was identified in a woman between 18 and 29 years old in good health. Material for sequencing was CD4+ T cells sorted from blood.

In nucleotides, the CDR3 is TGTGCCAGCAGTTACTCGCCTAGCGGGAGTTCCAAAAACATTCAGTACTTC. Amino acids: CASSYSPSGSSKNIQYF. This chain connects TRBV6-5 to TRBJ2-4; 10 bases fit TRBD2. This CDR3 spans 17 amino acids. Germline lookup yields CDR1 MNHEY and CDR2 SVGAGI. Trimming cost V 0 bases and J 2 bases; bases outside gene matches: 4.